Below, 30 T cell receptor beta chains from the same sample are listed, as sequenced in a study of T-cell reconstitution after alpha-beta-depleted transplantation in children. Preparation of the TCRbeta library involved a method that used unique molecular identifiers. TCRdb reanalysed the PCR reads using MiXCR and keeps one entry per CDR3 protein. The sample carries around 450,000 distinct CDR3 sequences, 43% recorded once. Sequences were derived from PBMCs, sampled before TCRalphabeta/CD19-depleted stem cell transplant. These receptors were taken from a girl aged 2-9 years with aplastic anemia, due to receive a stem cell transplant.

This clonotype has a count of ten or more. J is TRBJ2-3 and V is TRBV29-1, with no clear D. The CDR3 has 10 amino acids. The germline CDR1 and CDR2 sequences are SQVTM and ANQGSEA. The ends were cut back, 4 bases at V and 6 bases at J, with 5 bases in the middle. Written as DNA, the CDR3 is TGCAGCGTTGGAATGGATACGCAGTATTTT. Its protein product is CSVGMDTQYF.

This clonotype was detected only once. V gene TRBV2 combines with J gene TRBJ2-5, with 8 bases identical to TRBD1. Germline values: CDR1 SNHLY, CDR2 FYNNEI. The CDR3 has 15 residues. The ends lost 4 bases at V and 5 bases at J; junction bases unmatched: 9. CDR3 sequence reads: CASSVRPDRVETQYF. The CDR3, as DNA: TGTGCCAGCAGTGTCCGGCCGGACAGGGTGGAGACCCAGTACTTC.

The gene calls are TRBV6-2 or TRBV6-3 and TRBJ1-1; D call uncertain. The CDR3 runs 11 residues. The ends were cut back, 8 bases at V and 1 base at J, with 5 bases in the middle. CDR1 is MNHEY and CDR2 is SVGEGT in the germline V gene. In DNA, the CDR3 is TGTGCCAGCGAGGGGAACACTGAAGCTTTCTTT. This codes for CASEGNTEAFF.

This clonotype was seen at least ten times. The J gene is TRBJ1-1, the V gene TRBV5-1; TRBD1 agrees at 10 bases. This CDR3 spans 14 amino acids. Germline CDR1 reads SGHRS; CDR2 reads YFSETQ. With V trimmed by 0 bases and J by 8 bases, 4 bases remained unmatched. The CDR3 coding sequence is TGCGCCAGCAGCTTGGGACAGGGGGCCCCCGAAGCTTTCTTT. It translates to CASSLGQGAPEAFF.

This clonotype was seen a few times. The rearrangement joins TRBV20-1 to TRBJ1-1; 7 bases are a match to TRBD1. Germline V gene lookup returns CDR1 DFQATT and CDR2 SNEGSKA (reference sequence). This CDR3 has 15 amino acids. The CDR3 reads CGAGQGGPGVTEAFF. CDR3 coding DNA: TGCGGCGCGGGGCAGGGGGGCCCCGGGGTCACTGAAGCTTTCTTT.

This clonotype has more than one count but fewer than ten. The chain recombines TRBV4-2 with TRBJ2-1, with D maybe TRBD2 (6 bases). Trimming shortened V by 3 bases and J by 6 bases, and 15 bases separated the two germline ends. The CDR3 contains 15 residues. Germline lookup yields CDR1 LGHNA and CDR2 YNFKEQ. In nucleotides, the CDR3 is TGTGCCAGCAGCCAGGATCTAGCGAGGCTCAATGAGCAGTTCTTC. Translating gives CASSQDLARLNEQFF.

The chain has TRBV12-3 or TRBV12-4 and TRBJ2-5; D is unresolved. Deletions cut 3 bases from V and 3 bases from J, with 5 bases between. This CDR3 comprises 12 residues. The CDR3 DNA reads as TGTGCCAGCAGTTTGTGGAAAGAGACCCAGTACTTC. This encodes CASSLWKETQYF.

Only a few counts were recorded for this clonotype. V usage is TRBV5-5 and J usage is TRBJ1-1; D is uncertain. Looked up from germline, CDR1 is SGHKS and CDR2 is YYEKEE (reference sequence). CDR3 length: 13 amino acids. V was cut by 4 bases and J by 3 bases, with 10 bases left in between. The CDR3 DNA reads TGTGCCAGCAGCCCCGGACGGTACACTGAAGCTTTCTTT. Amino acids: CASSPGRYTEAFF. Drawing the rest from reference TRBV5-5 and TRBJ1-1, the complete variable domain is DAGVTQSPTHLIKTRGQQVTLRCSPISGHKSVSWYQQVLGQGPQFIFQYYEKEERGRGNFPDRFSARQFPNYSSELNVNALLLGDSALYLCASSPGRYTEAFFGQGTRLTVV.

The chain has TRBV12-3 or TRBV12-4 and TRBJ2-2; TRBD1 might be the D (6 bases). This CDR3 has 15 residues. Between the trimmed V and J ends, which lost 7 bases and 5 bases, there was a span of 17 bases. The CDR3 nucleotides read TGTGCCAGCACCCCGGGACACTCAAGGACCGGGGAGCTGTTTTTT. It specifies CASTPGHSRTGELFF.

The sample holds a few counts of this clonotype. This CDR3 reads CASRLRQGREEKLFF. The CDR3 DNA reads TGTGCCAGCAGACTACGACAGGGTCGCGAGGAAAAACTGTTTTTT. V and J are TRBV6-1 and TRBJ1-4, with 7 bases identical to TRBD1. The V and J ends lost 6 bases and 8 bases, in that order; junction bases with no gene match: 12. CDR3 length: 15 amino acids. Germline-derived CDR1 and CDR2 are MNHNS and SASEGT.

This clonotype was found many times. The J gene is TRBJ1-2, the V gene TRBV4-1, with no clear D. The V and J ends lost 4 bases and 5 bases respectively, with 23 bases between them. The germline V gene encodes CDR1 MGHRA and CDR2 YSYEKL. The CDR3 has 17 residues. The CDR3 loop reads CASSRIFKEGGGYGYTF. Here the CDR3 DNA reads TGCGCCAGCAGCCGGATCTTTAAGGAGGGAGGCGGATATGGCTACACCTTC.

This clonotype has a count of ten or more. The J gene is TRBJ2-5, the V gene TRBV7-2, with 9 bases lining up with TRBD1. The CDR3 is made up of 14 amino acids. V shed 4 bases and J 4 bases; nucleotides not matched to a gene: 4. Germline V CDR1 and CDR2: SGHTA, FQGNSA. Written as DNA, the CDR3 is TGTGCCAGCAGCTCACAGGGGGCTGCAGAGACCCAGTACTTC. Protein: CASSSQGAAETQYF.

This rearrangement joins TRBV12-3 or TRBV12-4 to TRBJ2-7; TRBD1 might be the D (6 bases). The CDR3 loop spans 15 amino acids. V shed 5 bases and J shed 2 bases, with 16 bases lying between them. DNA of the CDR3: TGTGCCAGCAGTGGACCGGACAGCGTCCCCTACGAGCAGTACTTC. It specifies CASSGPDSVPYEQYF.

The chain carries TRBV27 and TRBJ2-1, with 9 positions matching TRBD2. V lost 8 bases, J lost 8 bases, and 13 bases stayed unmatched. In germline, CDR1 is MNHEY, CDR2 SMNVEV (reference sequence). This CDR3 spans 15 amino acids. DNA for the CDR3: TGTGCCAGCCAGTTCGGGCTAGCGGGAAGTTATGAGCAGTTCTTC. This encodes CASQFGLAGSYEQFF.

This clonotype was seen a handful of times. V usage is TRBV11-2 and J usage is TRBJ1-1; D possibly corresponds to TRBD1 (6 bases). This CDR3 is built from 16 residues. The germline CDR1 and CDR2 sequences are SGHAT and FQNNGV. The ends were cut back, 1 base at V and 4 bases at J, with 16 bases in the middle. CDR3 nucleotides: TGTGCCAGCAGCTTAGTTGGGGGGGGCAAGAGCACTGAAGCTTTCTTT. As protein: CASSLVGGGKSTEAFF.

This clonotype was detected ten times or more. The chain couples TRBV5-5 to TRBJ2-1; D gene uncertain. Germline V lookup: CDR1 SGHKS, CDR2 YYEKEE (reference sequence). The CDR3 has 13 amino acids. V dropped 1 base and J dropped 10 bases, with 12 bases sitting between them. CDR3 DNA sequence: TGTGCCAGCAGCTTGATGTCCACTCGGGAGCAGTTCTTC. Translating gives CASSLMSTREQFF.

This chain connects TRBV12-3 or TRBV12-4 to TRBJ2-3; TRBD1 aligns across 9 bases. The CDR3 consists of 15 residues. The ends lost 9 bases at V and 1 base at J; junction bases unmatched: 8. This CDR3 is CASPLRTGGTDTQYF. For the CDR3, the DNA is TGTGCCAGTCCACTCCGGACAGGGGGCACAGATACGCAGTATTTT.

This clonotype was found many times. The genes are TRBV5-4 and TRBJ2-5, with TRBD2 matching 12 bases. This CDR3 contains 21 residues. CDR1 SGHNT and CDR2 YYREEE come from the germline V gene (reference sequence). The V segment lost 3 bases and the J segment 3 bases; nucleotides outside the gene matches: 21. This chain's CDR3 is CASSSRGWGTSGSPVEETQYF. The CDR3 DNA sequence: TGTGCCAGCAGCTCGAGGGGATGGGGGACTAGCGGGTCCCCAGTCGAAGAGACCCAGTACTTC.

In this sample, this clonotype turned up many times. The rearrangement links TRBV12-3 or TRBV12-4 to TRBJ1-3; D gene ambiguous. The V and J ends lost 6 bases and 4 bases respectively, with 7 bases between them. The CDR3 has 12 amino acids. The CDR3 reads CASRPKGNTIYF. CDR3 DNA sequence: TGTGCCAGCAGACCTAAGGGAAACACCATATATTTT.

The chain couples TRBV9 to TRBJ2-5; weak D call: TRBD2 (5 bases). The CDR3 contains 15 residues. The germline V and J ends were trimmed by 0 bases and 2 bases, with 11 bases remaining between them. Germline V lookup: CDR1 SGDLS, CDR2 YYNGEE. The CDR3 DNA reads TGTGCCAGCAGCGTAGTAGGCGGGTGGCAAGAGACCCAGTACTTC. Amino acids: CASSVVGGWQETQYF.

V usage is TRBV29-1 and J usage is TRBJ2-7; D is ambiguous. This CDR3 is 11 amino acids long. Trimming removed 4 bases from V and 4 bases from J, with 8 bases in between. CDR1 is SQVTM, CDR2 ANQGSEA, per germline. The CDR3 region is CSVASEYEQYF. The CDR3, as DNA: TGCAGCGTTGCATCCGAGTACGAGCAGTACTTC.

This clonotype was detected many times. The chain is built from TRBV7-9 and TRBJ2-7; 7 positions match TRBD2. Germline V gives CDR1 SEHNR, CDR2 FQNEAQ (reference sequence). There are 13 residues in the CDR3. With V trimmed by 5 bases and J by 7 bases, 8 bases remained unmatched. This CDR3 reads CASSEGGRWEQYF. The CDR3, as DNA: TGTGCCAGCAGCGAGGGAGGGCGGTGGGAGCAGTACTTC.

This chain uses TRBV20-1 with TRBJ2-3; no clear D. Trimming left V 3 bases short and J 4 bases short, with 14 bases between. CDR3 length: 14 residues. Germline V gene lookup returns CDR1 DFQATT and CDR2 SNEGSKA (reference sequence). CDR3 sequence reads: CSARLTAPADTQYF. DNA of the CDR3: TGCAGTGCTAGGTTAACGGCCCCCGCAGATACGCAGTATTTT.

This clonotype has more than one count but fewer than ten. The chain recombines TRBV6-5 with TRBJ2-3, with 9 bases that match TRBD2. This CDR3 comprises 14 residues. Looked up from germline, CDR1 is MNHEY and CDR2 is SVGAGI. V dropped 2 bases and J dropped 5; count of bases not matched to a gene: 2. The CDR3 region has the DNA TGTGCCAGCAGTTACGGCGGGGGGGGAGATACGCAGTATTTT. It translates to CASSYGGGGDTQYF.

The CDR3 spells CASSPFQGTSGSATDTQYF. The CDR3 nucleotides read TGTGCCAGCAGCCCGTTTCAGGGGACTAGCGGGAGTGCCACAGATACGCAGTATTTT. The rearrangement links TRBV6-1 to TRBJ2-3; 14 bases agree with TRBD2. Trimming cost V 6 bases and J 2 bases; bases outside gene matches: 13. Germline loops: CDR1 MNHNS, CDR2 SASEGT. The CDR3 runs 19 residues.

The chain links TRBV24-1 to TRBJ2-6; 11 bases match TRBD1. In germline, CDR1 is KGHDR, CDR2 SFDVKD. This CDR3 spans 16 amino acids. The J segment lost 8 bases and the V segment lost 4 bases, leaving 6 bases of the junction unmatched. For the CDR3, the DNA is TGTGCCACCAGTGACCGGGGACAGGGGGAGCCCAACGTCCTGACTTTC. Translation: CATSDRGQGEPNVLTF.

This clonotype was counted a single time. The chain combines TRBV2 with TRBJ2-7; the match to TRBD2 covers 9 bases. Germline V gene data show CDR1 as SNHLY and CDR2 as FYNNEI. J lost 2 bases, V lost 4 bases, and 3 bases had no gene match. CDR3 size: 14 residues. As DNA, the CDR3 is TGTGCCAGCAGTGCGACTAGCGGAACCTACGAGCAGTACTTC. It translates to CASSATSGTYEQYF.

This chain links TRBV18 with TRBJ2-7; 7 bases match TRBD1. J gave up 7 bases and V 3 bases, and 9 bases lay outside the gene matches. Germline V gives CDR1 KGHSH, CDR2 LQKENI. This CDR3 is built from 14 residues. CDR3 DNA: TGTGCCAGCTCACCCAGACAGGGCGGTGGGGAGCAGTACTTC. Translated, it gives CASSPRQGGGEQYF.

V usage is TRBV20-1 and J usage is TRBJ2-5; D is undetermined. Trimming removed 1 base at V and 5 bases at J, with 8 bases between. The germline CDR1 and CDR2 sequences are DFQATT and SNEGSKA (reference sequence). There are 12 residues in the CDR3. CDR3 sequence: CSARVRMETQYF. DNA of the CDR3: TGCAGTGCTAGAGTTAGGATGGAGACCCAGTACTTC.

The V gene is TRBV10-3, the J gene TRBJ2-7; D is possibly TRBD1 (6 bases). The V end was cut by 4 bases, the J end by 2 bases, with 15 bases between. CDR3 length: 15 residues. Germline CDR1 is ENHRY and CDR2 is SYGVKD. The CDR3: CAISGGPAGAYEQYF. CDR3 coding DNA: TGTGCCATCAGTGGAGGGCCTGCAGGGGCCTACGAGCAGTACTTC.